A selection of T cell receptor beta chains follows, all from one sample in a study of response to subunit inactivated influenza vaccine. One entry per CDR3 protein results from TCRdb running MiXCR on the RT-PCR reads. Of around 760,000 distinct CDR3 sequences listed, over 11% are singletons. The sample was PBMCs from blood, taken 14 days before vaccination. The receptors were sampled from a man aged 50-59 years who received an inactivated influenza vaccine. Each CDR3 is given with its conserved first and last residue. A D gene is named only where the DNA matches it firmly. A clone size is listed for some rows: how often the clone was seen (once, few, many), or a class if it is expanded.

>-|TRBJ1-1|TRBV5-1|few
CASSLLYDGRYAFF
TGCGCCAGCAGCTTATTGTACGACGGGAGGTATGCTTTCTTT
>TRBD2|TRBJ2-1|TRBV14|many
CASSQRFGGRSWGLHEQFF
TGTGCCAGCAGCCAACGTTTCGGCGGGAGGTCCTGGGGATTACATGAGCAGTTCTTC
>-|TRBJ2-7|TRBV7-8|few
CASSSRDHYYEQYF
TGTGCCAGCAGCTCCCGGGACCACTACTACGAGCAGTACTTC
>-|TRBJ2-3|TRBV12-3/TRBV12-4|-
CASSLLPSTDTQYF
TGTGCCAGCAGTCTCCTACCTAGCACAGATACGCAGTATTTT
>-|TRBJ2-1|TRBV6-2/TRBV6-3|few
CASTDWRGNYNEQFF
TGTGCCAGCACCGACTGGAGGGGCAACTACAATGAGCAGTTCTTC
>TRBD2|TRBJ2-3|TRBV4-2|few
CASSQGLAGGPHTDTQYF
TGTGCCAGCAGCCAAGGGCTAGCGGGAGGGCCTCACACAGATACGCAGTATTTT
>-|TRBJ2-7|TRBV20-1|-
CSAGPSPTYEQYF
TGCAGTGCGGGCCCTAGCCCCACCTACGAGCAGTACTTC
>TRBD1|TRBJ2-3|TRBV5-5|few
CASSLPRGYSDTQYF
TGTGCCAGCAGCTTACCCAGGGGGTATTCGGATACGCAGTATTTT
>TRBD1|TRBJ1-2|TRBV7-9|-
CASSLDFGTGDGGYTF
TGTGCCAGCAGCTTAGACTTCGGGACAGGGGATGGTGGCTACACCTTC
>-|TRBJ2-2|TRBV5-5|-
CASSWGPARSGELFF
TGTGCCAGCAGCTGGGGACCCGCGAGGTCCGGGGAGCTGTTTTTT
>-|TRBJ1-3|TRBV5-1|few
CASSPGGPSGNTIYF
TGCGCCAGCAGCCCCGGTGGACCGTCTGGAAACACCATATATTTT
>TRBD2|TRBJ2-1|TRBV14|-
CASSQGTSSEQFF
TGTGCCAGCAGCCAAGGGACTAGTTCTGAGCAGTTCTTC
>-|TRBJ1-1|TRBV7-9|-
CASSLSGGENTEAFF
TGTGCCAGCAGCCTTTCCGGGGGTGAGAACACTGAAGCTTTCTTT
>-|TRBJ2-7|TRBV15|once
CATSTDRDAASSYEQYF
TGTGCCACCAGCACCGACCGGGACGCGGCCAGCTCCTACGAGCAGTACTTC
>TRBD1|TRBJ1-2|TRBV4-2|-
CASSPQGTGVGGYTF
TGTGCCAGCAGCCCTCAAGGGACAGGGGTCGGGGGCTACACCTTC
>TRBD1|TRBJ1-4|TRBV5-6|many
CASSPTGGAGEKLFF
TGTGCCAGCAGCCCAACAGGGGGCGCGGGGGAAAAACTGTTTTTT
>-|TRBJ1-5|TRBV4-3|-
CASSQSGAPGEAQHF
TGCGCCAGCAGCCAATCCGGGGCACCGGGCGAGGCCCAGCATTTT
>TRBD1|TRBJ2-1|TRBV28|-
CASSRTGPYNEQFF
TGTGCCAGCAGTAGGACAGGGCCGTACAATGAGCAGTTCTTC
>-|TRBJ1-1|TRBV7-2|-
CASSLLGIMNTEAFF
TGTGCCAGCAGCTTACTGGGGATAATGAACACTGAAGCTTTCTTT
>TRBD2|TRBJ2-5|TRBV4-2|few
CASSQDLGLAGRGETQYF
TGTGCCAGCAGCCAAGATCTTGGACTAGCGGGACGGGGGGAGACCCAGTACTTC
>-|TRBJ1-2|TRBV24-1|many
CATSDPHSRYGYTF
TGTGCCACCAGTGATCCTCACTCCCGTTATGGCTACACCTTC
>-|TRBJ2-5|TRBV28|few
CASSPVGSPSAGTQYF
TGTGCCAGCAGTCCGGTCGGGAGCCCCTCTGCAGGGACCCAGTACTTC